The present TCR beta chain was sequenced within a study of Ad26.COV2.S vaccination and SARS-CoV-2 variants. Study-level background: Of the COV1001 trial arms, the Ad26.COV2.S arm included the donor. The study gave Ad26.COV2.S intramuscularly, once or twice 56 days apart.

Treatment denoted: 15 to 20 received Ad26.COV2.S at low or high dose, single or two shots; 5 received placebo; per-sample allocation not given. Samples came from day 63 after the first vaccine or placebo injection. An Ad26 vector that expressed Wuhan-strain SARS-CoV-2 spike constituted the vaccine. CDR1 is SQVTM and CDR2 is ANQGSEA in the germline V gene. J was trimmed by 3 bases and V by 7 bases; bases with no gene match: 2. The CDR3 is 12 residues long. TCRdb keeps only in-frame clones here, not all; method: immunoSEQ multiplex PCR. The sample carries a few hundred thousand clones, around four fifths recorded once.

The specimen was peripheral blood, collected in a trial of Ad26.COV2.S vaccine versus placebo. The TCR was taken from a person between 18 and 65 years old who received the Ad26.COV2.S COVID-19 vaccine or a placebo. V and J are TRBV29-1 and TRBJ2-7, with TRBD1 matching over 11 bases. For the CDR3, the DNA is TGCAGCGGGGGACAGGGGGTCTACGAGCAGTACTTC. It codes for CSGGQGVYEQYF.